This record looks at one T cell receptor (beta chain) sequence and its context. In the study's own analysis: Nucleated cell counts were estimated from reference gene primer amplification. The table came from immunoSEQ multiplex PCR; TCRdb's copy has only in-frame clones and leaves some out. That table gives V, J and clone size, and the DNA gave D and trimming. This sample yields more than 90,000 clones, of which 75% to 90% are seen a single time; approximately 1.8% belongs to the top ten. These data come from a study of blood T cell repertoires in COVID-19. Study background: The samples span acute and convalescent COVID-19 from the United States, Italy and Spain. T cells, B-cell-depleted T cells, or PBMCs provided the cDNA or gDNA that served as material.

After removal of 5 bases from V and 5 bases from J, the junction contained 4 bases not matched to a gene. The germline V gene has CDR1 SGHTA and CDR2 FQGNSA. The CDR3 contains 14 residues. Sequencing was performed on peripheral blood. The gene calls are TRBV7-2 and TRBJ2-1; TRBD1 matches 9 bases. The receptor comes from a woman in her 70s with active or convalescent COVID-19. This chain's CDR3 is CASSDRTGDNEQFF. The DNA for the CDR3 is TGTGCCAGCAGCGACAGGACAGGGGACAATGAGCAGTTCTTC.